The T cell receptor beta chain under discussion was sequenced for a study of blood T cells in healthy people across ages. For the second PCR, which ran for about 6 to 11 cycles, a sample-barcoded 5' primer and a J-beta primer mix were used. One entry per CDR3 protein results from TCRdb running MiXCR on the 5' RACE reads. The table shows about 1.8 million distinct CDR3 sequences, with about 50% occurring only once. Study conclusions and caveats: Observed TCR beta diversity per million T cells went down as age went up. This fall followed a roughly linear course with age.

V dropped 2 bases and J dropped 5; count of bases not matched to a gene: 8. Germline-derived CDR1 and CDR2 are SQVTM and ANQGSEA. The CDR3 is 14 amino acids. This clonotype was counted between two and nine times. The antigen remains unidentified. The receptor's source is a middle-aged woman in good health. Sequencing input: blood. The chain recombines TRBV29-1 with TRBJ2-5; TRBD1 agrees at 7 bases. CDR3 sequence (DNA): TGCAGCGTTGAATCACAGGGGTGGGGTGAGACCCAGTACTTC. This codes for CSVESQGWGETQYF.